This T cell receptor (beta chain) was retrieved from a study of blood T cell repertoires in COVID-19. The CDR3 is made up of 16 amino acids. V was pared by 3 bases and J by 4 bases, with 9 bases of the junction left unmatched. Germline-derived CDR1 and CDR2 are LNHDA and SQIVND (reference sequence). Data came from immunoSEQ multiplex PCR; TCRdb stores just in-frame clones and leaves some out. The sample contains hundreds of thousands of clones, roughly nine tenths of which appear only once. V gene TRBV19 combines with J gene TRBJ2-3; 8 bases match TRBD1. The sequencing sample was made of peripheral blood. This receptor was obtained from a man in his 60s with COVID-19, enrolled during active disease. The CDR3 here is CASSMAGGQPPDTQYF. In nucleotides, the CDR3 is TGTGCCAGTAGTATGGCAGGGGGCCAACCCCCAGATACGCAGTATTTT.